The 3 T cell receptor beta chains reported below all come from one sample, sequenced in a study of cytomegalovirus exposure and HLA in healthy donors. Researchers ran the PCR with 60 Vbeta and 13 Jbeta primers. Measured with immunoSEQ multiplex PCR; TCRdb has only the in-frame clones, and not every one. The top ten clones hold about 8.3% of a sample with 150,000 to 160,000 clones, 70% to 80% of them seen once. Input material: PBMCs. All receptors derive from a man under 40 in good health and CMV-seropositive.

The chain carries TRBV2 and TRBJ2-6; D call uncertain. Germline values: CDR1 SNHLY, CDR2 FYNNEI. Trimming cost V 6 bases and J 4 bases, with 13 bases left between them. The CDR3 has 15 residues. CDR3 in DNA: TGTGCCAGCAGGAATGATGTGGCCGGGGCCAACGTCCTGACTTTC. This gives the protein CASRNDVAGANVLTF.

The CDR3 sequence: CASSLVGGLSSGNTIYF. For the CDR3, the DNA is TGCGCCAGCAGCTTGGTAGGGGGCCTTAGCTCTGGAAACACCATATATTTT. J is TRBJ1-3 and V is TRBV5-1; 7 bases align to TRBD1. There are 17 residues in the CDR3. Germline V gene data show CDR1 as SGHRS and CDR2 as YFSETQ. V was pared by 0 bases and J by 0 bases, with 6 bases of the junction left unmatched.

This clone appeared a few times. The junction does not match germline at one end; this may be a read error. V gene TRBV5-1 combines with J gene TRBJ2-7, with 9 positions matching TRBD1. The CDR3 has 14 amino acids. CDR1 is SGHRS and CDR2 is YFSETQ in the germline V gene. The CDR3 DNA reads as TGCGCCAGCAGCTCGGGACAGGGCTCCAACGAGCAGTACTTC. Its translation is CASSSGQGSNEQYF.